These 13 T cell receptor beta chains were all obtained from the same sample, sequenced in a study of blood T cells in healthy people across ages. A second about 6 to 12 cycle PCR used barcoded and J-beta primers. TCRdb fed the 5' RACE reads into MiXCR, producing one record per CDR3 protein. The sample has fewer than 800,000 distinct CDR3 sequences, around 48% seen once; the top ten hold 30% to 40%. The sequenced sample consisted of blood. The receptors shown here come from a woman aged 55-69 years in good health.

CDR3: CASSLGGARVDTQYF. As DNA, the CDR3 is TGCGCCAGCAGCTTGGGTGGCGCTAGAGTCGATACGCAGTATTTT. The V call is TRBV5-1, the J call TRBJ2-3; D unresolved. CDR3 length: 15 residues. Germline CDR1 SGHRS, CDR2 YFSETQ. V dropped 0 bases and J dropped 6 bases, with 14 bases sitting between them. The full variable domain, with the rest looked up from reference TRBV5-1 and TRBJ2-3, is KAGVTQTPRYLIKTRGQQVTLSCSPISGHRSVSWYQQTPGQGLQFLFEYFSETQRNKGNFPGRFSGRQFSNSRSEMNVSTLELGDSALYLCASSLGGARVDTQYFGPGTRLTVL.

The genes are TRBV6-6 and TRBJ2-1; D might be TRBD2 (5 bases). The V and J ends lost 5 bases and 6 bases respectively, with 14 bases between them. Germline V lookup: CDR1 MNHNY, CDR2 SVGAGI (reference sequence). CDR3 size: 14 residues. The CDR3 nucleotides read TGTGCCAGCAGTCCTGCCCTAGCCCGCAATGAGCAGTTCTTC. It specifies CASSPALARNEQFF.

V usage is TRBV28 and J usage is TRBJ1-2; tentative D call: TRBD1 (6 bases). This CDR3 is 16 amino acids long. Trimming took 4 bases from V and 0 from J, leaving 15 bases between them. Germline CDR1 and CDR2: MDHEN and SYDVKM. The CDR3 DNA is TGTGCCAGCAGTTCCCACGCACAGGGCCCTAACTATGGCTACACCTTC. It is translated as CASSSHAQGPNYGYTF.

In this sample, this clonotype turned up many times. V usage is TRBV4-2 and J usage is TRBJ2-1; TRBD1 aligns across 7 bases. The CDR3 spans 17 residues. Trimming at V came to 0 bases and at J to 0 bases, leaving 5 bases not matched to a gene. In germline, CDR1 is LGHNA, CDR2 YNFKEQ. The CDR3 is CASSQEPRGSSYNEQFF. The CDR3 nucleotides read TGTGCCAGCAGCCAAGAACCCAGGGGGAGCTCCTACAATGAGCAGTTCTTC.

CDR3 sequence (DNA): TGTGCCAGCAGGGGGACAGGGTTGCGAGATACGCAGTATTTT. This codes for CASRGTGLRDTQYF. This chain joins TRBV25-1 and TRBJ2-3; TRBD1 matches 9 bases. Germline V CDR1 and CDR2: MGHDK, SYGVNS. The CDR3 runs to 14 residues. After removal of 6 bases from V and 5 bases from J, the junction contained 6 bases not matched to a gene.

A remark on this clonotype: A much larger clone differs from this one at a single base, so this may be a read error. The V gene is TRBV5-6, the J gene TRBJ2-5; 10 bases are a match to TRBD2. Germline V CDR1 and CDR2: SGHDT, YYEEEE. The CDR3 totals 15 residues. J lost 4 bases, V lost 4 bases, and 7 bases had no gene match. In DNA form, the CDR3 reads TGTGCCAGCAGCCAACTAGCGGGAAAGGGAGAGACCCAGTACTTC. It codes for CASSQLAGKGETQYF.

The chain couples TRBV5-1 to TRBJ2-1, with a tentative D call TRBD1 (5 bases). The CDR3 is made up of 15 amino acids. The V end was cut by 2 bases, the J end by 4 bases, with 13 bases between. Germline V gene data show CDR1 as SGHRS and CDR2 as YFSETQ. DNA for the CDR3: TGCGCCAGCAGCTTATCCCCCAGGACATACAATGAGCAGTTCTTC. This codes for CASSLSPRTYNEQFF. Full variable domain (remainder filled in from reference TRBV5-1 and TRBJ2-1): KAGVTQTPRYLIKTRGQQVTLSCSPISGHRSVSWYQQTPGQGLQFLFEYFSETQRNKGNFPGRFSGRQFSNSRSEMNVSTLELGDSALYLCASSLSPRTYNEQFFGPGTRLTVL.

This clonotype has a handful of counts. The chain links TRBV7-7 to TRBJ2-5, with a possible D match to TRBD2 (5 bases). V lost 5 bases and J lost 5, with 15 bases in between. Germline CDR1 reads SSHAT; CDR2 reads FNYEAQ (reference sequence). This CDR3 has 14 amino acids. The CDR3 spells CASSPGARGETQYF. CDR3 nucleotides: TGTGCCAGCAGCCCAGGAGCCAGAGGGGAGACCCAGTACTTC. The variable domain in full, with the rest retrieved from reference TRBV7-7 and TRBJ2-5, is GAGVSQSPRYKVTKRGQDVTLRCDPISSHATLYWYQQALGQGPEFLTYFNYEAQPDKSGLPSDRFSAERPEGSISTLTIQRTEQRDSAMYRCASSPGARGETQYFGPGTRLLVL.

Comments on this clonotype: The junction departs from germline at one end; a sequencing error may be responsible. This chain joins TRBV7-9 and TRBJ1-2; 8 bases map to TRBD1. The CDR3 totals 15 residues. CDR1 and CDR2 (germline): SEHNR, FQNEAQ (reference sequence). The CDR3 loop reads CASSSADRDHYGHTF. The CDR3 DNA sequence: TGTGCCAGCAGCTCAGCGGACAGGGATCACTATGGCCACACCTTC.

As to this clonotype: No conserved phenylalanine or tryptophan ends this CDR3, so it is likely a read error. The CDR3, as DNA: TGCGCCAGCAGCACCCAACAGGGGCCCTTGGGCGAGCAGTACCTC. It codes for CASSTQQGPLGEQYL. V gene TRBV5-1 combines with J gene TRBJ2-7; 7 positions agree with TRBD1. In germline, CDR1 is SGHRS, CDR2 YFSETQ. V was pared by 4 bases and J by 6 bases, with 13 bases of the junction left unmatched. The CDR3 length is 15 residues.

This clonotype has only a few counts. The J gene is TRBJ1-6, the V gene TRBV28; D uncertain. Germline V CDR1 and CDR2: MDHEN, SYDVKM. Trimming cost V 3 bases and J 4 bases, with 10 bases left between them. The CDR3 has 15 residues. CDR3 protein: CASSLPGGYNSPLHF. The DNA of the CDR3 is TGTGCCAGCAGTTTGCCCGGAGGATATAATTCACCCCTCCACTTT.

The CDR3 coding sequence is TGTGCCAGCACCGCTAAGGAAAACTATGGCTACACCTTC. It yields the protein CASTAKENYGYTF. This sequence joins TRBV9 and TRBJ1-2; D is undetermined. Looked up from germline, CDR1 is SGDLS and CDR2 is YYNGEE. The CDR3 has 13 residues. V lost 6 bases and J lost 2, with 11 bases in between.

J is TRBJ1-2 and V is TRBV27, with TRBD1 matching over 8 bases. The V gene end was trimmed by 5 bases and the J gene end by 3 bases; junction bases not matched to a gene: 8. The germline gives CDR1 MNHEY, CDR2 SMNVEV (reference sequence). This CDR3 region has 15 residues. The CDR3 nucleotides are TGTGCCAGCAGTCTCCGGACAGGGCTTTACTATGGCTACACCTTC. Amino acid sequence: CASSLRTGLYYGYTF.